These 3 T cell receptor beta chains were sequenced from one sample in a study of shared T cell receptors in the human thymus. Using immunoSEQ multiplex PCR, the repertoire was profiled, and TCRdb retains in-frame clones only, with some absent. In the table there are 650,000 to 950,000 clones, 70% to 90% of which are singletons. The sample also formed part of further work on human thymus T cells.

The specimen sequenced was thymocytes. The origin of the receptors is a girl under three years old with a congenital heart defect.

This chain connects TRBV7-8 to TRBJ1-2, with no clear D. Germline CDR1 and CDR2: SGHVS and FQNEAQ. The CDR3 is made up of 12 amino acids. V lost 5 bases and J lost 8, with 12 bases in between. The DNA of the CDR3 is TGTGCCAGCAGCCCTACCCTAGACGGCTACACCTTC. Its protein is CASSPTLDGYTF.

CDR3 nucleotides: TGCGCCAGCAGCCAGGACAGGGCTGGGGAAGCTTTCTTT. Residues: CASSQDRAGEAFF. The V gene is TRBV4-1, the J gene TRBJ1-1; TRBD1 matches 8 bases. Per the germline V gene, CDR1 is MGHRA and CDR2 is YSYEKL. The CDR3 is 13 residues long. The J segment lost 8 bases and the V segment lost 3 bases, leaving 5 bases of the junction unmatched.

This chain uses TRBV28 with TRBJ1-2; D is possibly TRBD1 (5 bases). From germline, CDR1 is MDHEN and CDR2 SYDVKM. The germline V and J ends were trimmed by 3 bases and 4 bases, with 21 bases remaining between them. The CDR3 length is 17 residues. DNA of the CDR3: TGTGCCAGCAGTTTCACCCCCAGACAGAGACTCCTCTATGGCTACACCTTC. Translating it yields CASSFTPRQRLLYGYTF.